Given below is one TCR beta chain in context. Its antigen is currently not known. Nothing much larger sits one base from this clone, and base qualities are not available. Whole blood was collected in K2EDTA tubes by collaborating institutions according to the institutions' own protocols. For TCRbeta analysis, collaborators shipped samples as frozen whole blood, isolated PBMCs, or DNA extracted from either of those sample types. This sample stems from a study of blood T cell repertoires in COVID-19 (TCRdb year 2020). In terms of the full investigation: The collaborator samples originated in the United States, Italy and Spain and spanned the acute and convalescent phases of COVID-19. The prospective study material was composed of cDNA or gDNA derived from T cells, B-cell-depleted T cells, or PBMCs. Subjects who had been exposed to COVID-19, were actively infected with it, or had recovered from it provided the deeply sampled blood TCRbeta repertoires that made up the dataset. The repertoires were released in a freely available public database intended as a resource for research on the immune response to SARS-CoV-2. Samples came from the ongoing ImmuneRACE study (first 160 participants) plus 1,254 subjects from 6 global collaborators. Sample metadata almost always included a de-identified subject ID, COVID-19 status, age in years and sex. Where HLA class I and class II types were available, the types were taken from metadata supplied by the sample provider, not from assay-based typing. The paper's findings and limits, for the study overall: How much clinical and demographic metadata was included differed by source and by participant, and the metadata was provided uncurated.

The immunoSEQ Assay, a bias-controlled multiplex PCR, was used to amplify TCRbeta CDR3 regions from genomic DNA. The published analysis was carried out like this. Within the assay, amplification of reference gene primers was used to estimate how many nucleated cells each sample contained. Sequence reads were collapsed and filtered to measure the absolute abundance of every unique TCRbeta CDR3 rearrangement. For each sample, productive Simpson clonality was calculated as the square root of Simpson's diversity index across productive rearrangements. TCRdb holds this immuneACCESS table with in-frame rearrangements only. Some clones are missing; in checked studies, unresolved V genes explain under half, and the rest has no known cause. V, J and clone size were drawn from that table, and D and trimming were deduced from the DNA. This sample lists some 670,000 clones; around 90% were detected once. The ten top clones hold 0.2% to 0.3% of the sample.

Per the germline V gene, SGHDT is the CDR1 and YYEEEE is the CDR2. Inclusive of the bounding cysteine and phenylalanine, the CDR3 is 13 residues long. The sequence is cut down to CDR3 DNA, 39 bases in frame from base 1. V is pared back by 4 bases and J by 4 bases, with 10 bases lying between the germline termini. Sequencing was done on a sample of peripheral blood. This sequence was found in a woman under 30 with acute or convalescent COVID-19. The chain uses TRBV5-6 and TRBJ2-3, and TRBD2 may be the D gene, going by 5 matching bases. The bases read TGTGCCAGCAGCCGGACTTTAGCAGATACGCAGTATTTT. Translation gives CASSRTLADTQYF.